This T cell receptor (beta chain) was identified during a study of cytomegalovirus exposure and HLA in healthy donors (dated by TCRdb to 2016 to 2017). General notes on the study: According to an earlier analysis of a few hundred of the donors, about 179 million T cells yielded 90 million to 130 million unique TCR beta sequences and approximately 300 Gb of sequence data. Donor age, sex, ethnicity and CMV serostatus were collected together with the repertoire data. An early release that covered about 600 HLA-typed donors contained approximately 290 gigabases of sequencing data and around 80 million unique TCR sequences. Besides the first cohort of about 730 subjects, a separate validation cohort made up of over a hundred different subjects was used. All discovery cohort repertoires had been generated using a single sequencing platform. To decide whether each TCR beta V gene segment behaved as functional or pseudogenic, an earlier analysis of approximately 590 of the donors relied on high-throughput TCR beta sequencing. A handful of DR-DQ haplotypes were handled as single units for association and clustering because linkage in the cohort was strong. The aim of the study was to test whether cataloging public T cell receptors could identify signatures of past pathogen exposure. Of the 300 to 500 genotyped donors, over 80% were placed in the genetic ancestry cluster associated with self-reported Caucasian donors. Rather than using new phenotypic data, the later analysis identified candidate immune exposures from TCR beta sequences and from how often those sequences occurred across donors. Typing coverage differed by locus: A, B, C, DRB1 and DQB1 were typed in roughly 620-630 donors, DQA1 in about 500, DPA1 in roughly 590, and DPB1 in around 440. On average, over 200,000 unique TCR beta nucleotide sequences were sequenced per donor among several hundred genotyped donors of the cohort, with 15% to 20% of those sequences being non-productive. A later genetic analysis took genome-wide SNP genotypes for about three fifths of the roughly 700 donors and used that subset as a discovery cohort. A later analysis re-analyzed previously published TCR beta repertoires from roughly 690 donors and added high-resolution HLA genotyping to study TCR occurrence patterns. HLA typing covered class I and class II loci at four-digit resolution. To predict cytomegalovirus infection status, the study combined high-throughput TCR immunosequencing, statistical association of individual TCRs with disease status, and machine learning. The study profiled the T cell repertoires of 550 to 700 subjects by immunosequencing and related them to cytomegalovirus serostatus. On the study overall, not on this receptor specifically: Broadly in line with IMGT annotations, most TCR beta V segments showed up in productive rearrangements about 87% or about 30% of the time in an earlier analysis of approximately 600 of the donors. Compared with the approximately 670-donor mean, donors in an Asian-associated ancestry cluster had fewer N-insertions in productive TCRs, according to a later genetic analysis. The authors suggested that the approach could potentially be extended to other disease states and immunological phenotypes. While some public TCRs were present in many individuals, most TCR sequences turned up only very rarely across donors. A later genetic analysis associated a missense DCLRE1C variant with V-gene and J-gene trimming of TCR beta chains, and an independent cohort replicated the association. The sequencing pipeline was judged likely to have produced a cluster of highly shared sequence variants as a technical artifact. Only TCR beta chains were sequenced in this cohort, and the absence of alpha or paired-chain data limited detectable features. Because counts were too low, seventeen rarely observed V segments, including chromosome 9 orphons, were left out of the earlier analysis of 587 of the donors. Some IMGT-functional V segments, including TRBV6-2 and TRBV6-3, could not be distinguished by the 87-base-pair reads and were therefore excluded. In both the original and validation cohorts, the classifier was reported to diagnose cytomegalovirus status with high specificity and sensitivity. The study gave a list of around 170 TCR beta chains associated with cytomegalovirus. When HLA alleles, especially DR and DQ, strongly co-occurred, TCR associations were difficult to assign to individual alleles. In vitro tests confirmed that a few of the cytomegalovirus-associated TCR beta chains recognize cytomegalovirus antigens. A later analysis associated about 17,000 TCR beta sequences with specific HLA alleles at a false discovery rate of 0.05. For the cohort, immune exposure information was limited to CMV serostatus. HLA typing was unavailable for some donors at each locus, so association tests used only the typed subset. A later analysis found that most CMV-associated TCR beta chains appeared HLA-restricted, with HLA associations seemingly driven largely by CMV exposure. A further reported finding was that TCR beta sequences accurately predicted the HLA-A and HLA-B alleles for most subjects in the first cohort. Correlated functional status among segregating V segments might reflect linkage disequilibrium, but an unknown experimental factor could not be ruled out. In a later analysis, HLA-associated TCR beta chains showed more clonal expansion and lower generation probabilities than non-associated chains that were equally common. Several of the top co-occurrence clusters appeared to be linked to parvovirus B19, influenza, CMV and Epstein-Barr virus, according to a later analysis. The presence/absence analyses assumed that sequencing depth was roughly uniform across donors, and that assumption may not be true. In a later analysis, TCR association rates were found to vary across HLA loci, with the most associated TCRs seen for DRB1 alleles and the fewest for HLA-C alleles.

In total, over 600 healthy bone marrow donors made up the cohort. At the time of sampling, all cohort members were nominally healthy, though unrecorded immune exposures were likely present. The donor tested CMV seronegative, placing the donor among the 350 or so seronegative members of the cohort. Every donor gave a peripheral blood sample, and the peripheral blood mononuclear cells from that sample were used for TCR beta sequencing. Genomic DNA extraction from the blood cell samples was performed with the Qiagen DNeasy Blood Extraction Kit. Regarding this clone: The antigen it recognizes is unknown.

Library preparation was by the immunoSEQ multiplex PCR assay. For the multiplex PCR, a mixture combining 60 forward primers for TCR Vbeta segments and 13 reverse primers for TCR Jbeta segments was used. A multiplex PCR assay on genomic DNA amplified the CDR3 region of rearranged TCR beta genes. Amplified TCR beta libraries were sequenced as 87-base-pair reads on the Illumina HiSeq System. Concerning the study's data processing: Across the 500 to 700 repertoires, a later analysis counted 80 million or so unique TCR beta chains, roughly 11 million of which were shared by at least two donors. Raw reads were error-corrected and collapsed into unique sequences with a nearest-neighbor algorithm that merged closely related sequences to remove PCR and sequencing errors. CDR3 sequences were aligned to IMGT reference sequences to assign V, D and J gene segments. Each retained sequence needed at least a six-nucleotide match to both a V gene segment and a J gene segment. A rearrangement counted as productive if the CDR3 had no stop codons and remained in frame with V and J, and every other rearrangement counted as non-productive. CDR3 was defined according to IMGT convention as the region running from the second conserved V-encoded cysteine to the conserved J-encoded phenylalanine. Sequences without an unambiguous match to a single V gene segment were excluded from the earlier analysis of 500 to 700 of the donors. An earlier analysis of roughly 590 of the donors called V segments functional above 56.7% productive rearrangements and segregating when the between-donor standard deviation exceeded 5%. A statistical classification framework was built for diagnosing cytomegalovirus status from the catalog of TCR beta chain sequences. A later analysis assigned V and J genes by comparing TCR nucleotide sequences with IMGT/GENE-DB human TR gene sequences. In a later analysis, CDR3 sequences and most-parsimonious VDJ recombination scenarios were assigned using the TCRdist pipeline. A later analysis defined each TCR beta chain by its CDR3 amino acid sequence plus V-gene family, and excluded reads lacking a unique V-gene family. As a way to deal with suspected cross-contamination and a sequencing artifact, a later analysis dropped roughly 620 nucleotide sequences that were highly shared and had low generation probability. In a later analysis, a clonal expansion index was calculated for each public chain from normalized within-repertoire ranks of inferred template counts. In a later analysis, generation probabilities were computed with a VDJ recombination model fitted to out-of-frame rearrangements, and the resulting probabilities were checked against IGoR. A later analysis scored TCR-TCR, TCR-HLA and TCR-CMV co-occurrence with hypergeometric tests, applying a repertoire-size bias correction to TCR pairs. A later analysis estimated false discovery rates by permuting HLA or CMV assignments 20 times. A later analysis grouped co-occurring TCRs with DBSCAN, adding TCRdist sequence similarity when clustering within HLA-allele-positive subsets. For co-occurrence clustering, repertoires with fewer than 30,000 or more than 120,000 public chains were excluded, along with roughly 5 repertoires with anomalous nucleotide sharing. The table comes from immuneACCESS by way of TCRdb, which keeps in-frame sequences with V and J called. Part of the clones is missing from these tables; in studies checked, under half for an unresolved V gene and the rest for unknown reasons. The V and J calls and the clone size are those of that table, but D and trimming were determined from the DNA. The sample's clone listing holds some 75,000 clones. 4% to 5.5% of the sample rests with the top ten.

CDR1 and CDR2, looked up from the germline V gene, are SGHVS and FNYEAQ. At the junction V is shortened by 5 bases and J by 0 bases; bases outside the gene matches: 1. Reading from cysteine to phenylalanine, the CDR3 counts 13 amino acids. This entry keeps only the CDR3 DNA: 39 bases, framed from base 1. The chain is encoded by TRBV7-6 joined to TRBJ2-7, and TRBD1 matches 7 of the central bases. The receptor was isolated from a man between 40 and 49 years old in good health and CMV-seronegative. Sequenced: PBMCs. CDR3 protein: CASSPGGSYEQYF. The DNA sequence is as follows: TGTGCCAGCAGCCCAGGGGGCTCCTACGAGCAGTACTTC.